What follows describes a single T cell receptor (beta chain). The antigen remains unidentified. These data come from a study of PD-1 blockade in mismatch repair-deficient tumors. In the study overall: Patients had eleven to twelve mismatch repair-deficient cancer types, all previously treated and progressing. Study-wide findings and caveats: Rapid post-treatment expansion, then contraction, generally preceding radiologic response, marked tumor-resident clones.

Sequenced by immunoSEQ multiplex PCR; TCRdb stores in-frame clones only, minus some. Of 77,000 or so clones listed, more than 80% are singletons. CDR1 is DFQATT and CDR2 is SNEGSKA in the germline V gene (reference sequence). The CDR3 is 11 residues long. Trimming cost V 5 bases and J 6 bases, with 7 bases left between them. The receptor's source is an adult with mismatch repair-deficient cancer. Sequenced material: peripheral blood, taken 44 weeks after starting pembrolizumab. V and J are TRBV20-1 and TRBJ2-2; no clear D gene. As DNA, the CDR3 is TGCAGTGCTGTCATCTCCGGGGAGCTGTTTTTT. Amino acids: CSAVISGELFF.